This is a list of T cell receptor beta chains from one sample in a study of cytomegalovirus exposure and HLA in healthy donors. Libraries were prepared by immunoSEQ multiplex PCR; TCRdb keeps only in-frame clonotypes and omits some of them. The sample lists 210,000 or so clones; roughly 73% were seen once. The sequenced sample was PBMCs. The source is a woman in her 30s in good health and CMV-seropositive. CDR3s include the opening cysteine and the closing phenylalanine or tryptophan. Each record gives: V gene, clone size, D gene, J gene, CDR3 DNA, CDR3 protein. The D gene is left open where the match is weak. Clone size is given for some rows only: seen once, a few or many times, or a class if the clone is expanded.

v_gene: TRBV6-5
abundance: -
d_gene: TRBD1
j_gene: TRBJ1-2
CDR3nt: TGTGCCGCAGGGGGAGCAGGGCTAAACTATGGCTACACCTTC
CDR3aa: CAAGGAGLNYGYTF

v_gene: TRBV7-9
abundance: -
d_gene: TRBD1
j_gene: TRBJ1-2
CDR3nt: TGTGCCAGCAGCTTACCCAACAGGGGTTATGGCTACACCTTC
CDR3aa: CASSLPNRGYGYTF

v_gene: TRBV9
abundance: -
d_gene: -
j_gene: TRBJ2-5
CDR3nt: TGTGCCAGCAGCGCTGGGGGCTCACAAGAGACCCAGTACTTC
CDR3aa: CASSAGGSQETQYF

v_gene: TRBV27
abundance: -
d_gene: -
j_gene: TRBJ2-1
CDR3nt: TGTGCCAGCAGTAAAATAATGAGAGGGCAGCAGTTCTTC
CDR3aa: CASSKIMRGQQFF

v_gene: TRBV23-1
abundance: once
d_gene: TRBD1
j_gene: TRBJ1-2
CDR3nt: TGCGCCAGCCGCCGGACAGGGGATAGGAACTATGGCTACACCTTC
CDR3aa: CASRRTGDRNYGYTF

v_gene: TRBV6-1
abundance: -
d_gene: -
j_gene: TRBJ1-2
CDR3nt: TGTGCCAGCACCCCGACAGCCTGGGACTATGGCTACACCTTC
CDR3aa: CASTPTAWDYGYTF

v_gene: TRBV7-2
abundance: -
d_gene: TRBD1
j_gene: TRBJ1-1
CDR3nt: TGTGCCAGCAGCCGACCCACAGGGGGCGGGCACACTGAAGCTTTCTTT
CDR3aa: CASSRPTGGGHTEAFF

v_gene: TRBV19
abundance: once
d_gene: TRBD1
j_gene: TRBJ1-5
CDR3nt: TGTGCCAGTAGTATAAGTTGGTTACAGGGGGGTAATCAGCCCCAGCATTTT
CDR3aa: CASSISWLQGGNQPQHF

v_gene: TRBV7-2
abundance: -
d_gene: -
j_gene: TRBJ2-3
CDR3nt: TGTGCCAGCAACCTAGTCGTCTCAGATACGCAGTATTTT
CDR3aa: CASNLVVSDTQYF

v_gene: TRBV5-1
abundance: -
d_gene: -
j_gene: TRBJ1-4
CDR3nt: TGCGCCAGCAGCTTGACAGGCTCCAGGGAAAAACTGTTTTTT
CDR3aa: CASSLTGSREKLFF

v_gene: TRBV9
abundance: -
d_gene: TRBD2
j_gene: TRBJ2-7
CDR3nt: TGTGCCAGCAGCGTAGGAAGCGGGGGATTAACCTACGAGCAGTACTTC
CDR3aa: CASSVGSGGLTYEQYF

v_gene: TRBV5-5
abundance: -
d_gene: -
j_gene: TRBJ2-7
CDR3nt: TGTGCCAGCAGCTTGGAGTACGGGGTGGGGGAGCAGTACTTC
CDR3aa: CASSLEYGVGEQYF

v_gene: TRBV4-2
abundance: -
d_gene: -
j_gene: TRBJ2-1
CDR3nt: TGTGCCAGCAGCCAAGTGGGCAGATCCTACAATGAGCAGTTCTTC
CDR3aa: CASSQVGRSYNEQFF

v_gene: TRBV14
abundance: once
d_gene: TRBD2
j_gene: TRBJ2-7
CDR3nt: TGTGCCAGCAGGCCAACTAGCGGGAGGGCCAACGAGCAGTACTTC
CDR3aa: CASRPTSGRANEQYF

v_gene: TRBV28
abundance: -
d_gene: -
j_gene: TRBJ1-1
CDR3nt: TGTGCCAGCAGCAGGGTCACTGAAGCTTTCTTT
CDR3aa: CASSRVTEAFF

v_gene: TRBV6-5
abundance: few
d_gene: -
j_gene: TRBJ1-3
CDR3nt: TGTGCCACACGGAGTACATTCGCTGGAAACACCATATATTTT
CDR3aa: CATRSTFAGNTIYF

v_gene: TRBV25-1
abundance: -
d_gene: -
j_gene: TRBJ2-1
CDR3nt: TGTGCCAGCAGTGAGAGTAGAGATTATGAGCAGTTCTTC
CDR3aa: CASSESRDYEQFF

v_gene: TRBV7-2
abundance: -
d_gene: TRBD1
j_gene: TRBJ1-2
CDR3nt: TGTGCCAGCAGCTTAATCTGGACAGGCGTCGGGATTGGGGGCTACACCTTC
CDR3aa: CASSLIWTGVGIGGYTF

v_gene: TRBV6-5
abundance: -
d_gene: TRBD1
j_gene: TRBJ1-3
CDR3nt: TGTGCCAGCAAGACAGGGCCGAGCTCTGGAAACACCATATATTTT
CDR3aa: CASKTGPSSGNTIYF

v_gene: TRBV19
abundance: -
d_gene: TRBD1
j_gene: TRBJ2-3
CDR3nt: TGTGCCAGTAGTTCCGGACAGGGGGGAGGAGATACGCAGTATTTT
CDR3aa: CASSSGQGGGDTQYF

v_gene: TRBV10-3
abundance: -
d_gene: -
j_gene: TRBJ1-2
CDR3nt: TGTGCCATCAGTCAAAACTTCGCCCAAATCACGGGCTACACCTTC
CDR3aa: CAISQNFAQITGYTF

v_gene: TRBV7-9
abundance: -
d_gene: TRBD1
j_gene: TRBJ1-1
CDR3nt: TGTGCCAGCAGCACAGGACAGGGCACTGAAGCTTTCTTT
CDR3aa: CASSTGQGTEAFF

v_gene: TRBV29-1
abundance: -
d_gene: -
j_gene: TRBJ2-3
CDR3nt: TGCAGCGCCGAGTCGTTTGGTCGAGAGGCAGATACGCAGTATTTT
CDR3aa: CSAESFGREADTQYF

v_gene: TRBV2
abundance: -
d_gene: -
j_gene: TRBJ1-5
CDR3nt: TGTGCCAGCAGTGAATTTGTAATCCGCAATCAGCCCCAGCATTTT
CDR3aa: CASSEFVIRNQPQHF

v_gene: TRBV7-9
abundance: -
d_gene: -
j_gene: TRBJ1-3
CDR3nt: TGTGCCAGCAGCAGGGACATTCTCTCTGGAAACACCATATATTTT
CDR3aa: CASSRDILSGNTIYF

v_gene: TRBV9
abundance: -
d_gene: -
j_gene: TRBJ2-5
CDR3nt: TGTGCCAGCAGCGTAGCCTGGGGCATTCAAGAGACCCAGTACTTC
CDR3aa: CASSVAWGIQETQYF

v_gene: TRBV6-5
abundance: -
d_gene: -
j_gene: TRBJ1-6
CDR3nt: TGTGCCAGCAGTAGTCCGGCCTGGAGTTCACCCCTCCACTTT
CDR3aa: CASSSPAWSSPLHF

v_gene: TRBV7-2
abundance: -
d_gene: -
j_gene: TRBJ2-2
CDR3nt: TGTGCCAGCGTTAGGCAGGGGAATCAGAACGGGGAGCTGTTTTTT
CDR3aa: CASVRQGNQNGELFF

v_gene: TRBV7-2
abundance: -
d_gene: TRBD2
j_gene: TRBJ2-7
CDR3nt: TGTGCCAGCAGCTCCGGGGGGGCCTCCGGGGGGCGGTACGAGCAGTACTTC
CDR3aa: CASSSGGASGGRYEQYF

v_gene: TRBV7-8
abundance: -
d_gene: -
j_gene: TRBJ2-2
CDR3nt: TGTGCCAGCAGAGCGGGCACTAACACCGGGGAGCTGTTTTTT
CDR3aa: CASRAGTNTGELFF

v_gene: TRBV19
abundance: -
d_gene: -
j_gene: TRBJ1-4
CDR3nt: TGTGCCAGTAGTATAGGTGGGGGCAGAACTAATGAAAAACTGTTTTTT
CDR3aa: CASSIGGGRTNEKLFF

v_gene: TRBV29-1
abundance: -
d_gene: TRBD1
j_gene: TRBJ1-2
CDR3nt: TGCAGCGTTTCCGGGACAGGGATAGGTGGCTACACCTTC
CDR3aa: CSVSGTGIGGYTF

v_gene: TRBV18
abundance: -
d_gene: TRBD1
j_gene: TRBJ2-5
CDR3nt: TGTGCCAGCTCTCCAACGGGACAGGGGAAGCAAGAGACCCAGTACTTC
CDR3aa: CASSPTGQGKQETQYF

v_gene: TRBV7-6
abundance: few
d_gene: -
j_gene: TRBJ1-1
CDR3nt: TGTGCCAGCAGCCCGAACCGACTGGCGGCTGAAGCTTTCTTT
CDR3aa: CASSPNRLAAEAFF

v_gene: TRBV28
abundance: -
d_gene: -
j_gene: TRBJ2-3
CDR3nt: TGTGCCAGCATGTCCCTGAACACCCCAGATACGCAGTATTTT
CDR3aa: CASMSLNTPDTQYF

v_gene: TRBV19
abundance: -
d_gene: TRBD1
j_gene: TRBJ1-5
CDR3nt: TGTGCCAGTAGTACCACCTCAGGACAGGGGGACCAGCCCCAGCATTTT
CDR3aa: CASSTTSGQGDQPQHF

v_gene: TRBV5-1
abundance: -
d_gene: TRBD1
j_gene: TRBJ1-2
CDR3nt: TGCGCCAGCAGCTTGGGGGACAGAAACTATGGCTACACCTTC
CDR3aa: CASSLGDRNYGYTF

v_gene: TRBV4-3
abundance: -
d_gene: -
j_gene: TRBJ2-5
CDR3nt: TGCGCCAGCAGCCAAGAAGGGGCGGGGGAGACCCAGTACTTC
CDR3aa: CASSQEGAGETQYF

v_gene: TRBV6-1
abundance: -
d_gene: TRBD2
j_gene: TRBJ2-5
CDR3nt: TGTGCCAGCAGTGAACTTAGCGGGAGGGTGGAGACCCAGTACTTC
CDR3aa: CASSELSGRVETQYF

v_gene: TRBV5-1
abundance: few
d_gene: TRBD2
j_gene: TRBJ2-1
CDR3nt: TGCGCCAGCAGCTTGAGGACTAGCGGATACAATGAGCAGTTCTTC
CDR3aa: CASSLRTSGYNEQFF

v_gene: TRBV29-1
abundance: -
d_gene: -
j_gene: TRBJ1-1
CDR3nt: TGCAGCGTTGCCCAGGGCTCAGGATACACTGAAGCTTTCTTT
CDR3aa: CSVAQGSGYTEAFF

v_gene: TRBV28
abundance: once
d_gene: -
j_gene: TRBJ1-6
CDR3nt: TGTGCCAGCAGTTTACGGCCCTCTCTGCGGCTAAATTCACCCCTCCACTTT
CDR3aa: CASSLRPSLRLNSPLHF

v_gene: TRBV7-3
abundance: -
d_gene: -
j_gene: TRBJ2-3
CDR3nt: TGTGCCAGCAGCTTAACCCGACTTTCCACAGATACGCAGTATTTT
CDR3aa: CASSLTRLSTDTQYF

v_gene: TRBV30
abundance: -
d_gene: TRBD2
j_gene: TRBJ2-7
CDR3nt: TGTGCCTGGAGTGTTCGAAGCGGGACCCTACCGCAGTACTTC
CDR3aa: CAWSVRSGTLPQYF

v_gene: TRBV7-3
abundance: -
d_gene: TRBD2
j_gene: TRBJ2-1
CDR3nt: TGTGCCAGCGGGCGGGGGGAGGGTGAGCAGTTCTTC
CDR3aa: CASGRGEGEQFF

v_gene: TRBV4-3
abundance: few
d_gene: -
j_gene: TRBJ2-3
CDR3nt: TGCGCCAGCAGCCAAACCTGGATCGGGGCAGATACGCAGTATTTT
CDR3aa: CASSQTWIGADTQYF

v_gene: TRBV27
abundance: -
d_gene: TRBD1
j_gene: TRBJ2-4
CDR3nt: TGTGCCAGCAGTCCCGGACAGGGTTTGGCCAAAAACATTCAGTACTTC
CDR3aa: CASSPGQGLAKNIQYF

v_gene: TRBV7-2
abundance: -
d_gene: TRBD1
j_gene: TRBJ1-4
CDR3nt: TGTGCCAGCAGCTTGGGGACAGGGGTATATGAAAAACTGTTTTTT
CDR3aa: CASSLGTGVYEKLFF

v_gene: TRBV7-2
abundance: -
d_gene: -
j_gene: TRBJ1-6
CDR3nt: TGTGCCAGCAGCTTAGAGCCAAGCTATAATTCACCCCTCCACTTT
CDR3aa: CASSLEPSYNSPLHF

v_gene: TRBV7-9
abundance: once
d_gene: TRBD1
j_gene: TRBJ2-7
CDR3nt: TGTGCCAGCGCCCTAGGAGGAGGACAGGGCAGCCACGAGCAGTACTTC
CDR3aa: CASALGGGQGSHEQYF

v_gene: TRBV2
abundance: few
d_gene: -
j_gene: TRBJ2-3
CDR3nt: TGTGCCAGCACCTACACAGATACGCAGTATTTT
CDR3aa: CASTYTDTQYF

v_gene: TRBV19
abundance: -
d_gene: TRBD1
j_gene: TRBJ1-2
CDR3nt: TGTGCCAGTCATCGAGGGGGACAGGGAGAGGGCTATGGCTACACCTTC
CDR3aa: CASHRGGQGEGYGYTF

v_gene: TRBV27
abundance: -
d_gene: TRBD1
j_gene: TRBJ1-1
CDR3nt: TGTGCCAGCAGTCCACAGGGGGGCACTGAAGCTTTCTTT
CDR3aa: CASSPQGGTEAFF

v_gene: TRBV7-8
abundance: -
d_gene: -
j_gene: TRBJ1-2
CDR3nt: TGTGCCAGCAGCCTGGACAAAAACTATGGCTACACCTTC
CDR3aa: CASSLDKNYGYTF

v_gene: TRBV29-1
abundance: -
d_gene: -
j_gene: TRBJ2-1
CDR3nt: TGCAGCGTTGGAAGCTTAGCCTACAATGAGCAGTTCTTC
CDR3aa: CSVGSLAYNEQFF

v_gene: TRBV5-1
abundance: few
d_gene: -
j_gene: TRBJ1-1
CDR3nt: TGCGCCAGCAGCCCGGAGAACTGGAACACTGAAGCTTTCTTT
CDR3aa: CASSPENWNTEAFF

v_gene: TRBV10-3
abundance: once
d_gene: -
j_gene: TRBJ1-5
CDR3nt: TGTGCCATCAGTGACCAAGGGGCTCAGCCCCAGCATTTT
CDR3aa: CAISDQGAQPQHF